These T cell receptor beta chains were read from a single sample in a study of T cell repertoires in Merkel cell carcinoma. Data came from immunoSEQ multiplex PCR; TCRdb stores just in-frame clones and leaves some out. Among 15,000 or so clones listed, 76% were seen once. Input material: tumor tissue. The receptors derive from an adult with Merkel cell carcinoma. CDR3s include the opening cysteine and the closing phenylalanine or tryptophan. Fields, in order: V gene, clone size, J gene, D gene, CDR3 protein, CDR3 DNA. The D gene is left open where the match is weak. Expanded clones are given a class, and other clones once, few, many or no size at all.

V: TRBV7-7
size: -
J: TRBJ2-3
D: TRBD2
CDR3: CASSLTSGGSTDTQYF
DNA: TGTGCTAGCAGCTTAACTAGCGGGGGCAGCACAGATACGCAGTATTTT

V: TRBV27
size: -
J: TRBJ2-3
D: -
CDR3: CASSLGTTDTQYF
DNA: TGTGCCAGCAGTCTCGGGACCACAGATACGCAGTATTTT

V: TRBV9
size: -
J: TRBJ2-5
D: -
CDR3: CASSAFGETQYF
DNA: TGTGCCAGCAGCGCTTTCGGAGAGACCCAGTACTTC

V: TRBV27
size: -
J: TRBJ2-2
D: -
CDR3: CASSYTGELFF
DNA: TGTGCCAGCAGTTACACCGGGGAGCTGTTTTTT

V: TRBV6-5
size: -
J: TRBJ1-1
D: -
CDR3: CASNQVNTEAFF
DNA: TGTGCCAGCAACCAGGTGAACACTGAAGCTTTCTTT

V: TRBV27
size: -
J: TRBJ1-2
D: TRBD1
CDR3: CASSSARDSSYTF
DNA: TGTGCCAGCAGTTCCGCCAGGGACAGTAGCTACACCTTC

V: TRBV5-1
size: -
J: TRBJ2-7
D: -
CDR3: CASSLDFYEQYF
DNA: TGCGCCAGCAGCTTGGACTTCTACGAGCAGTACTTC

V: TRBV25-1
size: -
J: TRBJ1-2
D: -
CDR3: CASRSKGGYTF
DNA: TGTGCCAGCAGGAGCAAGGGCGGCTACACCTTC

V: TRBV15
size: -
J: TRBJ1-2
D: -
CDR3: CATSAGQIYGYTF
DNA: TGTGCCACCAGCGCGGGACAAATCTATGGCTACACCTTC

V: TRBV27
size: -
J: TRBJ2-7
D: -
CDR3: CASSSRPGRTYEQYF
DNA: TGTGCCAGCAGTTCCCGGCCGGGGCGGACGTACGAGCAGTACTTC

V: TRBV5-1
size: -
J: TRBJ1-1
D: -
CDR3: CASSFHDGGGTEAFF
DNA: TGCGCCAGCAGCTTTCACGATGGAGGAGGCACTGAAGCTTTCTTT

V: TRBV6-5
size: once
J: TRBJ1-2
D: -
CDR3: CASSYSGVGGYTF
DNA: TGTGCCAGCAGTTACAGCGGGGTAGGGGGATACACCTTC

V: TRBV4-3
size: -
J: TRBJ1-2
D: -
CDR3: CASSQEHLSGDYGYTF
DNA: TGCGCCAGCAGCCAAGAGCATCTTTCAGGGGACTATGGCTACACCTTC

V: TRBV2
size: -
J: TRBJ2-5
D: -
CDR3: CASSEDEVKDQYF
DNA: TGTGCCAGCAGTGAAGATGAAGTAAAGGACCAGTACTTC

V: TRBV29-1
size: few
J: TRBJ2-1
D: -
CDR3: CSVDLFPTVYNEQFF
DNA: TGCAGCGTTGATCTTTTCCCGACAGTCTACAATGAGCAGTTCTTC

V: TRBV5-1
size: -
J: TRBJ1-6
D: -
CDR3: CASSLEYGVNSPLHF
DNA: TGCGCCAGCAGCTTGGAATATGGCGTGAATTCACCCCTCCACTTT

V: TRBV29-1
size: -
J: TRBJ2-3
D: -
CDR3: CSARPDPALADTQYF
DNA: TGCAGCGCTAGACCTGACCCGGCCTTAGCAGATACGCAGTATTTT

V: TRBV6-5
size: medium-sized
J: TRBJ1-1
D: -
CDR3: CATHPPHETEAFF
DNA: TGTGCCACCCATCCCCCACACGAGACTGAAGCTTTCTTT